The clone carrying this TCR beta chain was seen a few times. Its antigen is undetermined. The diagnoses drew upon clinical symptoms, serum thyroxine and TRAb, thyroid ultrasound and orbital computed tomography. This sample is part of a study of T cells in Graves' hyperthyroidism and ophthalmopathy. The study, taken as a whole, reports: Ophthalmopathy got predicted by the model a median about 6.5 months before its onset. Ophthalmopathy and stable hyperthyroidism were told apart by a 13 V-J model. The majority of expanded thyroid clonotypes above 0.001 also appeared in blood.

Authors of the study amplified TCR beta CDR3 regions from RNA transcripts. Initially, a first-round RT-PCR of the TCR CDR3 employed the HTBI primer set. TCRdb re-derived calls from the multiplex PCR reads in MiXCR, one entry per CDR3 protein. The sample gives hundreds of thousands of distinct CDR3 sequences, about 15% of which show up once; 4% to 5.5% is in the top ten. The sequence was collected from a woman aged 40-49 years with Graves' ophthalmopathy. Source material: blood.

The CDR3 bases are TGTGCCAGCAGCGATATTCAAGAGACCCAGTACTTC. Translation gives CASSDIQETQYF. V gene TRBV3-1 combines with J gene TRBJ2-5; D is unresolved. This CDR3 is built from 12 residues. From germline, CDR1 is LGHDT and CDR2 YNNKEL (reference sequence). V lost 5 bases and J lost 2, with 6 bases in between.